This paragraph reports one T cell receptor (beta chain). Study processing details: Estimation of nucleated cell counts was performed using reference gene primer amplification. The table came from immunoSEQ multiplex PCR; TCRdb's copy has only in-frame clones and leaves some out. D and trimming were read from the DNA, whereas the V and J calls and clone size are those reported in that table. This sample yields under 80,000 clones, of which over 60% are seen a single time; around 14% belongs to the top ten. V lost 6 bases to trimming and J lost 10 bases, with 13 bases between them. Per the germline V gene, CDR1 is MDHEN and CDR2 is SYDVKM. The CDR3 contains 13 residues. Seattle enrolled patients during active infection and tracked them longitudinally. The sample originates from a study of blood T cell repertoires in COVID-19. Study information: Acute and convalescent COVID-19 samples came from the United States, Italy and Spain. Sources were T cells, B-cell-depleted T cells, or PBMCs; the material itself was cDNA or gDNA.

The sequence was collected from a man in his sixties with COVID-19, enrolled during active disease. The chain combines TRBV28 with TRBJ1-6, with D possibly being TRBD1 (6 bases). The sequenced sample consisted of peripheral blood. The CDR3 region is CASRNLGASPLHF. As DNA, the CDR3 is TGTGCCAGCAGGAATCTGGGGGCGTCACCCCTCCACTTT.